The text below deals with one T cell receptor beta chain. Its specific antigen is unknown. Base quality data are lacking; no much larger clone is found one base away. This entry is derived from a study of blood T cell repertoires in COVID-19 (dated by TCRdb to 2018 to 2020). Some background on the complete study: Samples covering the acute and convalescent phases of COVID-19 were provided by collaborators in the United States, Italy and Spain. The prospective study material was composed of cDNA or gDNA derived from T cells, B-cell-depleted T cells, or PBMCs. The dataset comprised deeply sampled blood TCRbeta repertoires from subjects exposed to, actively infected with, or recovered from COVID-19. A freely available public database, intended as a resource for researchers studying the immune response to SARS-CoV-2, is where the repertoires were released. Samples were obtained from the ongoing ImmuneRACE study (first 160 participants) and from over 1,000 subjects provided by 6 global collaborators. Nearly every sample came with metadata listing a de-identified subject ID, COVID-19 status, age in years and sex. Where available, HLA class I and class II types were obtained from metadata supplied by the sample provider rather than from assay-based typing.

The collaborating institutions used their own protocols to collect whole blood in K2EDTA tubes. For TCRbeta analysis, collaborators shipped samples as frozen whole blood, isolated PBMCs, or DNA extracted from either of those sample types. The immunoSEQ Assay, a bias-controlled multiplex PCR, was used to amplify TCRbeta CDR3 regions from genomic DNA. The study's own analysis went as follows. Nucleated cell counts per sample were estimated from amplification of reference gene primers within the assay. Sequence reads were collapsed and filtered to measure the absolute abundance of every unique TCRbeta CDR3 rearrangement. For each sample, productive Simpson clonality was calculated as the square root of Simpson's diversity index across productive rearrangements. TCRdb holds this immuneACCESS table with in-frame rearrangements only. Some clones are missing; in checked studies, unresolved V genes explain under half, and the rest has no known cause. V and J calls and clone size follow that table, whereas D and trimming were derived from the DNA. Here the sample has 90,000 to 100,000 clones; around nine tenths occur a single time. Approximately 15% of the sample goes to the ten largest clones.

The paper as a whole reports these results and caveats: The quantity of clinical and demographic metadata differed by source and by participant and was supplied without curation.

V lost 4 bases and J lost 2 bases, and the count of bases not matched to a germline gene is 5. Based on the germline V gene, the CDR1 and CDR2 sequences are SGHVS and FQNEAQ. The CDR3 starts with the cysteine, ends with the phenylalanine, and has 17 residues. Only the CDR3 DNA is retained, 51 bases long and in frame from the first base. This TCR was recovered from a human donor in a cohort sampled during active COVID-19. The chain is encoded by TRBV7-8 joined to TRBJ2-1, with TRBD2 identical over 13 junction bases. The material sequenced was peripheral blood. The encoded CDR3 is CASSWGLAGNTYNEQFF. The base sequence is TGTGCCAGCAGCTGGGGACTAGCGGGAAATACCTACAATGAGCAGTTCTTC.